Following are 24 T cell receptor beta chains from one sample sequenced in a study of cytomegalovirus exposure and HLA in healthy donors. 13 Jbeta primers and 60 Vbeta primers were used for the PCR. Profiled with immunoSEQ multiplex PCR; TCRdb holds only in-frame clones, not every one. The profile covers 150,000 to 200,000 clones, with 70% to 90% appearing a single time and over 2% taken by the ten largest. The sample comprised PBMCs. All receptors derive from a woman aged 25 to 45 in good health and CMV-seronegative.

The chain employs TRBV7-9 and TRBJ2-7; TRBD1 matches at 7 bases. The ends lost 3 bases at V and 5 bases at J; junction bases unmatched: 13. The CDR3 is 16 amino acids. CDR1 is SEHNR, CDR2 FQNEAQ, per germline (reference sequence). The chain's CDR3 is CASSFDLRDREHEQYF. As DNA, the CDR3 is TGTGCCAGCAGCTTTGATTTGCGAGACAGGGAGCACGAGCAGTACTTC.

This clone turned up a few times. The chain recombines TRBV6-5 with TRBJ1-1; TRBD1 is a possible D gene (6 bases). Trimming took off 3 bases at V and 3 bases at J, with 14 bases between the two ends. Germline values: CDR1 MNHEY, CDR2 SVGAGI. The CDR3 sequence is 15 residues long. This CDR3 reads CASSYGGIGDTEAFF. Here the CDR3 DNA reads TGTGCCAGCAGTTATGGGGGCATAGGGGACACTGAAGCTTTCTTT.

The chain combines TRBV7-9 with TRBJ2-3, with a possible D match to TRBD2 (5 bases). V gave up 10 bases and J gave up 1 base, with 15 bases separating them. This CDR3 region has 14 residues. Germline V gene data show CDR1 as SEHNR and CDR2 as FQNEAQ (reference sequence). The CDR3: CATSGQAGTDTQYF. The CDR3 nucleotides are TGTGCCACAAGCGGTCAGGCCGGCACAGATACGCAGTATTTT.

This CDR3 is CASALAGGLTDTQYF. The CDR3 DNA sequence: TGTGCCAGCGCTCTAGCGGGGGGGTTGACAGATACGCAGTATTTT. The chain joins TRBV13 to TRBJ2-3, with 12 bases aligning to TRBD2. The junction had 6 bases not matched to a gene; V was cut back by 8 bases and J by 3 bases. There are 15 residues in the CDR3. In germline, CDR1 is PRHDT, CDR2 FYEKMQ (reference sequence). Looking up the rest from reference TRBV13 and TRBJ2-3 gives the full variable domain: AAGVIQSPRHLIKEKRETATLKCYPIPRHDTVYWYQQGPGQDPQFLISFYEKMQSDKGSIPDRFSAQQFSDYHSELNMSSLELGDSALYFCASALAGGLTDTQYFGPGTRLTVL.

The chain is built from TRBV5-8 and TRBJ2-7; D is perhaps TRBD2 (7 bases). CDR1 SGHTS and CDR2 YDEGEE come from the germline V gene. The CDR3 is 12 amino acids. Trimming took 5 bases from V and 7 from J, leaving 13 bases between them. The CDR3 region has the DNA TGTGCCAGCAGTCGGACAGCGGGAGAGCAGTACTTC. Translated: CASSRTAGEQYF.

The chain's CDR3 is CASHPQGGRYEQYF. The CDR3 DNA sequence: TGTGCCAGCCACCCACAGGGCGGCAGATACGAGCAGTACTTC. The genes are TRBV28 and TRBJ2-7; TRBD1 is a possible D gene (6 bases). Trimming removed 8 bases from V and 4 bases from J, with 18 bases in between. This CDR3 contains 14 residues. Per germline, CDR1 MDHEN and CDR2 SYDVKM.

In regard to this clone: The junction shows a germline mismatch at one end, possibly a read error. The gene calls are TRBV5-8 and TRBJ2-6; 11 nucleotides align to TRBD1. CDR3 size: 19 residues. Germline V lookup: CDR1 SGHTS, CDR2 YDEGEE. The CDR3 loop is CASRYWLGQGARGANGLTF. In DNA form, the CDR3 reads TGTGCCAGCAGATATTGGCTTGGACAGGGGGCGAGGGGGGCCAACGGCCTGACTTTC.

This chain joins TRBV19 and TRBJ1-2; perhaps TRBD1 as D (6 bases). The V end was cut by 2 bases, the J end by 6 bases, with 13 bases between. This CDR3 is 14 amino acids long. Per the germline V gene, CDR1 is LNHDA and CDR2 is SQIVND (reference sequence). CDR3 nucleotide sequence: TGTGCCAGTAGTATAACAGGGCTGGAGGATGGCTACACCTTC. Its protein is CASSITGLEDGYTF.

The count of this clone is one. Different DNA sequences within this sample yield the same CDR3. The genes are TRBV18 and TRBJ1-1; the match to TRBD1 covers 8 bases. J gave up 1 base and V 3 bases, and 1 base lay outside the gene matches. The CDR3 spans 14 residues. Germline V gene lookup returns CDR1 KGHSH and CDR2 LQKENI. CDR3 bases: TGTGCCAGCTCACCGGGGACAGGGAACACTGAAGCTTTCTTT. Its protein product is CASSPGTGNTEAFF.

J is TRBJ2-5 and V is TRBV14; TRBD1 agrees at 9 bases. The germline V gene encodes CDR1 SGHDN and CDR2 FVKESK. The V and J ends lost 6 bases and 11 bases, in that order; junction bases with no gene match: 7. The CDR3 sequence is 12 residues long. The CDR3 DNA follows: TGTGCCAGCAGTCCGGGACAGGGAGTGCAGTACTTC. Its translation: CASSPGQGVQYF.

The chain carries TRBV19 and TRBJ1-2; 10 bases match TRBD1. The CDR3 contains 17 residues. CDR1 is LNHDA, CDR2 SQIVND, per germline (reference sequence). V shed 7 bases, J shed 4 bases, and the junction held 15 bases outside the gene matches. CDR3 sequence reads: CASTPTDRGTQLYGYTF. The CDR3 coding sequence is TGTGCCAGTACCCCAACGGACAGGGGGACCCAACTCTATGGCTACACCTTC.

The J gene is TRBJ2-1, the V gene TRBV28; 7 bases align to TRBD1. V trimming: 4 bases; J trimming: 3 bases; junction bases outside the gene matches: 3. The CDR3 is made up of 14 amino acids. Per germline, CDR1 MDHEN and CDR2 SYDVKM. In DNA form, the CDR3 reads TGTGCCAGCAGTTCTTACAGGGGCTACAATGAGCAGTTCTTC. Protein: CASSSYRGYNEQFF.

The V call is TRBV6-5, the J call TRBJ2-5; 12 bases are shared with TRBD1. J lost 5 bases, V lost 4 bases, and 8 bases had no gene match. Per the germline V gene, CDR1 is MNHEY and CDR2 is SVGAGI. The CDR3 is 16 residues long. The CDR3 nucleotides are TGTGCCAGCAGTTTTGGGGACAGGGGGCGAACCGAGACCCAGTACTTC. Protein: CASSFGDRGRTETQYF.

V is TRBV6-1 and J is TRBJ2-3; maybe TRBD2 (6 bases). Per the germline V gene, CDR1 is MNHNS and CDR2 is SASEGT. The CDR3 spans 15 residues. V was shortened by 6 bases and J by 0 bases, with 13 bases between the two germline ends. The DNA for the CDR3 is TGTGCCAGCAGGGGGGGTTTTACTAGCACAGATACGCAGTATTTT. It specifies CASRGGFTSTDTQYF.

This clone was detected once. V is TRBV4-3 and J is TRBJ2-3, with TRBD1 matching 7 bases. The CDR3 is made up of 17 amino acids. The V gene's germline CDR1 is LGHNA and CDR2 YSLEER. Trimming took 4 bases from V and 0 from J; bases not matched to a gene: 10. The CDR3 nucleotides are TGCGCCAGCAGCCTCGTGGACAGGTGGTCTAGCACAGATACGCAGTATTTT. This gives the protein CASSLVDRWSSTDTQYF.

CDR3 coding DNA: TGTGCCAGCCGACAGGGACAGGGTGCCGGCTATGGCTACACCTTC. Its translation is CASRQGQGAGYGYTF. The chain recombines TRBV6-1 with TRBJ1-2; 9 positions agree with TRBD1. This CDR3 comprises 15 residues. Per the germline V gene, CDR1 is MNHNS and CDR2 is SASEGT. Losses at the gene ends were 8 bases for V and 4 bases for J; bases not matched to a gene: 11.

This clone has only one observation. This chain joins TRBV19 and TRBJ2-1; 8 bases are shared with TRBD1. V was clipped by 3 bases and J by 5 bases; unmatched bases: 6. CDR1 is LNHDA and CDR2 is SQIVND in the germline V gene (reference sequence). This CDR3 is 15 amino acids long. The CDR3 DNA reads as TGTGCCAGTAGTATCAGGGGGCCGGCCAACAATGAGCAGTTCTTC. It encodes CASSIRGPANNEQFF. Filled out from reference TRBV19 and TRBJ2-1, the complete variable domain reads DGGITQSPKYLFRKEGQNVTLSCEQNLNHDAMYWYRQDPGQGLRLIYYSQIVNDFQKGDIAEGYSVSREKKESFPLTVTSAQKNPTAFYLCASSIRGPANNEQFFGPGTRLTVL.

J is TRBJ1-4 and V is TRBV28, with D possibly being TRBD1 (5 bases). Germline CDR1 reads MDHEN; CDR2 reads SYDVKM. The length of the CDR3 is 16 residues. V dropped 4 bases and J dropped 0 bases, with 12 bases sitting between them. CDR3 sequence reads: CASSSPRGSTNEKLFF. In DNA, the CDR3 is TGTGCCAGCAGTTCCCCACGGGGGTCAACTAATGAAAAACTGTTTTTT.

This clone has just one count. The chain couples TRBV6-1 to TRBJ1-2; 8 bases agree with TRBD1. V lost 6 bases and J lost 7; bases outside the gene matches: 7. CDR1 and CDR2 from the germline V gene are MNHNS and SASEGT. The CDR3 sequence is 13 residues long. The CDR3 sequence is CASRVDRASGYTF. The CDR3 region has the DNA TGTGCCAGCAGGGTGGACAGGGCGAGTGGCTACACCTTC.

This clone has just a few counts. This chain joins TRBV6-6 and TRBJ2-7; TRBD1 matches 8 bases. The V gene end was trimmed by 6 bases and the J gene end by 7 bases; junction bases not matched to a gene: 8. The CDR3 is made up of 13 amino acids. CDR1 is MNHNY and CDR2 is SVGAGI in the germline V gene (reference sequence). CDR3 sequence reads: CASSPRTGYEQYF. The CDR3 bases are TGTGCCAGCAGCCCTCGGACAGGGTATGAGCAGTACTTC.

The gene calls are TRBV5-1 and TRBJ2-7; 7 nucleotides agree with TRBD1. The V gene end was trimmed by 1 base and the J gene end by 6 bases; junction bases not matched to a gene: 1. The CDR3 has 12 residues. Germline CDR1 reads SGHRS; CDR2 reads YFSETQ. The CDR3 spells CASSLRDSEQYF. Here the CDR3 DNA reads TGCGCCAGCAGCTTGAGGGACAGCGAGCAGTACTTC.

This clone occurred once. The chain couples TRBV27 to TRBJ1-1; tentatively, D is TRBD1 (5 bases). This CDR3 has 16 residues. The V gene's germline CDR1 is MNHEY and CDR2 SMNVEV (reference sequence). The V end lost 0 bases, the J end lost 1 base, and 12 bases lay between the germline ends. The DNA of the CDR3 is TGTGCCAGCAGTTTATCGTGGGCCAGGGCGAACACTGAAGCTTTCTTT. Translated: CASSLSWARANTEAFF.

The V call is TRBV21-1, the J call TRBJ1-5. TRBV21-1 is labeled a pseudogene. This CDR3 spans 13 amino acids. Written as DNA, the CDR3 is TGTGCCAGCAGCAAGGGGAGTTCCCAGCCCCAGCATTTT. Translation gives CASSKGSSQPQHF.

The chain recombines TRBV29-1 with TRBJ2-3, with 8 bases fitting TRBD2. Germline V gene lookup returns CDR1 SQVTM and CDR2 ANQGSEA. The CDR3 has 15 amino acids. Trimming took 8 bases from V and 0 from J; bases not matched to a gene: 10. The CDR3 is CSTQLAAASTDTQYF. CDR3 in DNA: TGCAGCACGCAACTAGCGGCTGCTAGCACAGATACGCAGTATTTT.